Shown below are 5 T cell receptor beta chains from a single sample sequenced in a study of T cells in Graves' hyperthyroidism and ophthalmopathy. TCR beta CDR3 sequences were amplified from RNA transcripts. First-round RT-PCR of the TCR CDR3 relied on the HTBI primer set. TCRdb reanalysed the multiplex PCR reads using MiXCR and keeps one entry per CDR3 protein. In the table there are a few hundred thousand distinct CDR3 sequences, under 60% of which are singletons. The sequencing sample was made of peripheral blood or thyroid tissue (not recorded which). These receptors came from a woman between 18 and 29 years old with Graves' hyperthyroidism.

The rearrangement links TRBV7-9 to TRBJ1-1; D might be TRBD1 (6 bases). The CDR3 is made up of 16 amino acids. Germline CDR1 reads SEHNR; CDR2 reads FQNEAQ (reference sequence). The ends were cut back, 7 bases at V and 3 bases at J, with 21 bases in the middle. CDR3 amino acids: CASTSGVMNRDTEAFF. In DNA, the CDR3 is TGTGCCAGCACTTCCGGAGTCATGAACAGGGACACTGAAGCTTTCTTT.

The genes are TRBV7-8 and TRBJ1-1; tentative D call: TRBD1 (5 bases). The CDR3 consists of 12 residues. Between the trimmed V and J ends, which lost 1 base and 11 bases, there was a span of 11 bases. The germline CDR1 and CDR2 sequences are SGHVS and FQNEAQ. CDR3 region: CASSLGGTGAFF. CDR3 DNA: TGTGCCAGCAGCTTAGGGGGGACCGGGGCTTTCTTT.

With respect to this clonotype: The final CDR3 position lacks the conserved phenylalanine or tryptophan, pointing to a likely read error. The chain has TRBV14 and TRBJ2-7, with 7 bases aligning to TRBD2. CDR1 is SGHDN and CDR2 is FVKESK in the germline V gene. V trimming: 6 bases; J trimming: 1 base; junction bases outside the gene matches: 12. The CDR3 runs to 16 residues. The CDR3 DNA reads TGTGCCAGCAGTCTACTAAGGGCTAGCGGATCCTACGAGCAGTACCTC. Encoded protein: CASSLLRASGSYEQYL.

This clonotype showed up many times. The chain links TRBV7-2 to TRBJ1-5; 9 positions match TRBD1. The CDR3 sequence is 15 residues long. Losses at the gene ends were 6 bases for V and 2 bases for J; bases not matched to a gene: 5. CDR1 and CDR2 from the germline V gene are SGHTA and FQGNSA. The CDR3 nucleotides read TGTGCCAGCAGTCGGACAGGGGATGGCAATCAGCCCCAGCATTTT. Translated: CASSRTGDGNQPQHF. Supplemented by reference TRBV7-2 and TRBJ1-5, the full variable domain reads GAGVSQSPSNKVTEKGKDVELRCDPISGHTALYWYRQSLGQGLEFLIYFQGNSAPDKSGLPSDRFSAERTGGSVSTLTIQRTQQEDSAVYLCASSRTGDGNQPQHFGDGTRLSIL.

The chain combines TRBV29-1 with TRBJ2-7; possible D gene TRBD2, 8 bases. The CDR3 covers 14 residues. In germline, CDR1 is SQVTM, CDR2 ANQGSEA. The V gene lost 5 bases and the J gene lost 3 bases, with 17 bases spanning the gap. The CDR3, as DNA: TGCAGCGTTACAGGGGTAGCGGGATTCTACGAGCAGTACTTC. Protein sequence: CSVTGVAGFYEQYF.